These T cell receptor beta chains were read from a single sample in a study of patients and donors after allogeneic stem cell transplantation. TCRdb itself ran the RT-PCR reads through MiXCR, one entry per CDR3 protein. The sample has approximately 200,000 distinct CDR3 sequences, around 14% seen once. Sequenced material: blood, either unsorted or a sorted T cell fraction (not recorded which). The receptors stem from a human donor who was either an allogeneic HSCT recipient or a stem cell or donor lymphocyte infusion donor (not recorded which). It is not recorded whose cells these are; they may come from a transplant donor. CDR3s include the opening cysteine and the closing phenylalanine or tryptophan. D genes are given only for firm matches. Size is omitted from some rows. Given values are once, few, many or a class for expanded clones.

size: NA; J: TRBJ1-1; V: TRBV5-1; D: NA; CDR3: CASSPDRPLSTEAFF; DNA: TGCGCCAGCAGCCCGGACAGACCTCTGAGCACTGAAGCTTTCTTT
size: few; J: TRBJ2-1; V: TRBV29-1; D: TRBD2; CDR3: CSVVLLAGSSYNEQFF; DNA: TGCAGCGTTGTCTTACTAGCGGGAAGCTCCTACAATGAGCAGTTCTTC
size: NA; J: TRBJ1-2; V: TRBV19; D: TRBD1; CDR3: CASWLPGQANYGYTF; DNA: TGTGCCAGTTGGCTCCCGGGACAGGCAAACTATGGCTACACCTTC
size: many; J: TRBJ2-5; V: TRBV29-1; D: TRBD2; CDR3: CSVFSGFQETQYF; DNA: TGCAGCGTTTTTAGCGGGTTTCAAGAGACCCAGTACTTC
size: NA; J: TRBJ2-3; V: TRBV19; D: TRBD1; CDR3: CASNAGGNADTQYF; DNA: TGTGCCAGTAACGCAGGGGGTAACGCAGATACGCAGTATTTT
size: NA; J: TRBJ2-7; V: TRBV7-9; D: NA; CDR3: CASSSKDTAEQYF; DNA: TGTGCCAGCAGCTCAAAAGACACTGCCGAGCAGTACTTC
size: few; J: TRBJ1-1; V: TRBV27; D: NA; CDR3: CASSLNGSAQRTEAFF; DNA: TGTGCCAGCAGTTTAAACGGTTCCGCCCAGCGGACTGAAGCTTTCTTT
size: NA; J: TRBJ1-2; V: TRBV29-1; D: NA; CDR3: CSVEVSAYGYTF; DNA: TGCAGCGTTGAAGTGTCGGCCTATGGCTACACCTTC
size: few; J: TRBJ2-1; V: TRBV9; D: TRBD2; CDR3: CASSVRWGGNEQFF; DNA: TGTGCCAGCAGCGTACGGTGGGGGGGAAATGAGCAGTTCTTC
size: few; J: TRBJ1-6; V: TRBV6-5; D: NA; CDR3: CASSYSPGLNSPLHF; DNA: TGTGCCAGCAGTTACTCCCCGGGATTAAATTCACCCCTCCACTTT
size: NA; J: TRBJ2-3; V: TRBV30; D: TRBD1; CDR3: CAWSGQGPTQYF; DNA: TGTGCCTGGAGTGGACAGGGACCAACGCAGTATTTT
size: NA; J: TRBJ1-6; V: TRBV7-6; D: NA; CDR3: CASSLGGGRHGNSPLHF; DNA: TGTGCCAGCAGCCTAGGGGGAGGTCGACACGGTAATTCACCCCTCCACTTT
size: NA; J: TRBJ2-1; V: TRBV9; D: NA; CDR3: CASSGGPGEQFF; DNA: TGTGCCAGCAGCGGAGGGCCGGGAGAGCAGTTCTTC
size: many; J: TRBJ1-2; V: TRBV12-3/TRBV12-4; D: NA; CDR3: CASSLEARGGYTF; DNA: TGTGCCAGCAGTTTAGAGGCGAGGGGGGGCTACACCTTC
size: many; J: TRBJ2-2; V: TRBV15; D: NA; CDR3: CATSRVDVNGELFF; DNA: TGTGCCACCAGCAGAGTAGATGTCAACGGGGAGCTGTTTTTT
size: many; J: TRBJ2-3; V: TRBV18; D: NA; CDR3: CASSPPGTGTQYF; DNA: TGTGCCAGCTCACCACCGGGGACGGGTACGCAGTATTTT
size: once; J: TRBJ1-1; V: TRBV6-2/TRBV6-3; D: NA; CDR3: CASSRQYTEAFF; DNA: TGTGCCAGCAGCAGGCAATACACTGAAGCTTTCTTT
size: few; J: TRBJ2-5; V: TRBV24-1; D: NA; CDR3: CATTESGGETQYF; DNA: TGTGCCACCACTGAAAGCGGAGGGGAGACCCAGTACTTC
size: many; J: TRBJ2-1; V: TRBV20-1; D: NA; CDR3: CSARGLGQEYNEQFF; DNA: TGCAGTGCTAGAGGCCTGGGGCAGGAGTACAATGAGCAGTTCTTC
size: many; J: TRBJ1-6; V: TRBV7-8; D: TRBD1; CDR3: CASSSGTDNSPLHF; DNA: TGTGCCAGCAGCTCCGGGACAGATAATTCACCCCTCCACTTT
size: NA; J: TRBJ2-1; V: TRBV4-2; D: TRBD2; CDR3: CASSQRTSGGRDEQFF; DNA: TGTGCCAGCAGCCAACGGACTAGCGGGGGGAGGGATGAGCAGTTCTTC
size: few; J: TRBJ2-2; V: TRBV7-3; D: TRBD1; CDR3: CASSPWTGQLGGELFF; DNA: TGTGCCAGCAGCCCTTGGACAGGGCAGTTGGGCGGGGAGCTGTTTTTT
size: many; J: TRBJ2-2; V: TRBV7-2; D: NA; CDR3: CASSVTVGGTGELFF; DNA: TGTGCCAGCAGCGTCACGGTGGGGGGCACCGGGGAGCTGTTTTTT
size: many; J: TRBJ2-1; V: TRBV7-3; D: TRBD2; CDR3: CASSFGGSDEQFF; DNA: TGTGCCAGCAGCTTCGGGGGGTCGGATGAGCAGTTCTTC
size: NA; J: TRBJ2-5; V: TRBV5-4; D: NA; CDR3: CASSLDAGTQYF; DNA: TGTGCCAGCAGCTTGGATGCCGGGACCCAGTACTTC
size: NA; J: TRBJ2-3; V: TRBV27; D: NA; CDR3: CASSPRTLTTSTDTQYF; DNA: TGTGCCAGCAGCCCTCGGACGCTGACAACTAGCACAGATACGCAGTATTTT
size: NA; J: TRBJ1-4; V: TRBV14; D: NA; CDR3: CASSQGGVGNEKLFF; DNA: TGTGCCAGCAGCCAAGGCGGGGTAGGAAATGAAAAACTGTTTTTT
size: few; J: TRBJ1-5; V: TRBV12-3/TRBV12-4; D: NA; CDR3: CASSPHGQPQHF; DNA: TGTGCCAGCAGTCCGCATGGTCAGCCCCAGCATTTT
size: few; J: TRBJ1-3; V: TRBV6-1; D: NA; CDR3: CASTPRGESGNTIYF; DNA: TGTGCCAGCACCCCCCGGGGGGAGTCTGGAAACACCATATATTTT
size: many; J: TRBJ2-5; V: TRBV29-1; D: TRBD1; CDR3: CSVEDPTGGETQYF; DNA: TGCAGCGTTGAAGACCCAACAGGGGGAGAGACCCAGTACTTC
size: NA; J: TRBJ1-3; V: TRBV5-1; D: NA; CDR3: CASSPETGNTIYF; DNA: TGCGCCAGCAGCCCAGAAACTGGAAACACCATATATTTT
size: many; J: TRBJ1-3; V: TRBV4-3; D: NA; CDR3: CASSQADLGSGNTIYF; DNA: TGCGCCAGCAGCCAAGCTGACCTCGGGTCTGGAAACACCATATATTTT
size: few; J: TRBJ1-5; V: TRBV12-3/TRBV12-4; D: NA; CDR3: CASRGLSPNQPQHF; DNA: TGTGCCAGCCGTGGTCTGTCGCCGAATCAGCCCCAGCATTTT
size: few; J: TRBJ2-1; V: TRBV20-1; D: TRBD2; CDR3: CAYVASGGDEQFF; DNA: TGCGCCTACGTCGCTAGCGGGGGGGATGAGCAGTTCTTC
size: NA; J: TRBJ2-5; V: TRBV10-3; D: NA; CDR3: CAISESTAVKETQYF; DNA: TGTGCCATCAGTGAGTCGACGGCGGTGAAAGAGACCCAGTACTTC
size: NA; J: TRBJ1-5; V: TRBV30; D: TRBD1; CDR3: CAWSGQGYSNQPQHF; DNA: TGTGCCTGGAGCGGACAGGGATATAGCAATCAGCCCCAGCATTTT
size: NA; J: TRBJ2-1; V: TRBV5-1; D: TRBD2; CDR3: CASSRLAEFYNEQFF; DNA: TGCGCCAGCAGCCGACTAGCGGAATTCTACAATGAGCAGTTCTTC
size: few; J: TRBJ2-6; V: TRBV5-1; D: NA; CDR3: CASSLNPGWANVLTF; DNA: TGCGCCAGCAGCCTGAACCCAGGATGGGCCAACGTCCTGACTTTC
size: NA; J: TRBJ1-4; V: TRBV5-1; D: NA; CDR3: CASSLEAVAGTTNEKLFF; DNA: TGCGCCAGCAGCTTGGAGGCGGTGGCGGGGACAACTAATGAAAAACTGTTTTTT
size: NA; J: TRBJ2-1; V: TRBV12-3/TRBV12-4; D: NA; CDR3: CASRQAATISYNEQFF; DNA: TGTGCCAGCAGGCAAGCGGCAACGATCTCCTACAATGAGCAGTTCTTC